These 10 T cell receptor beta chains were all obtained from the same sample, sequenced in a study of CD8 T cells in ankylosing spondylitis. MiXCR, run by TCRdb on the 5' RACE reads, gives a single entry per CDR3 protein. The repertoire holds just over 300,000 distinct CDR3 sequences, with around 20% as singletons. Material: blood, either unsorted or a sorted T cell fraction (not recorded which). The receptors shown here come from a female donor with ankylosing spondylitis or in good health (not recorded which).

The CDR3: CASSLGGALRGPYEQYF. The CDR3 DNA is TGTGCCAGCAGCTTGGGAGGTGCGCTGCGGGGACCCTACGAGCAGTACTTC. The rearrangement links TRBV5-6 to TRBJ2-7, with a weak D call TRBD2 (6 bases). Trimming took 0 bases from V and 2 from J, leaving 18 bases between them. Germline V CDR1 and CDR2: SGHDT, YYEEEE. The CDR3 loop spans 17 amino acids.

This clonotype was seen repeatedly, ten times or more. CDR3 DNA: TGTGCCAGCAGCGCGGCGGGGGGCGGCTCTGGAAACACCATATATTTT. Translated: CASSAAGGGSGNTIYF. The J gene is TRBJ1-3, the V gene TRBV9; weak D call: TRBD1 (6 bases). Germline lookup yields CDR1 SGDLS and CDR2 YYNGEE. Trimming left V 3 bases short and J 0 bases short, with 13 bases between. The CDR3 consists of 16 residues.

At least ten counts were recorded for this clonotype. The chain couples TRBV2 to TRBJ2-4; TRBD2 matches at 7 bases. V dropped 3 bases and J dropped 2; count of bases not matched to a gene: 10. Per germline, CDR1 SNHLY and CDR2 FYNNEI. This CDR3 contains 17 residues. The CDR3 sequence: CASSESSGSWSKNIQYF. The CDR3 coding sequence is TGTGCCAGCAGTGAGAGTAGCGGGTCTTGGTCCAAAAACATTCAGTACTTC. The entire variable domain, with the rest obtained from reference TRBV2 and TRBJ2-4, is as follows: EPEVTQTPSHQVTQMGQEVILRCVPISNHLYFYWYRQILGQKVEFLVSFYNNEISEKSEIFDDQFSVERPDGSNFTLKIRSTKLEDSAMYFCASSESSGSWSKNIQYFGAGTRLSVL.

This clonotype was seen a handful of times. The V call is TRBV5-6, the J call TRBJ2-7, with a possible D match to TRBD2 (6 bases). From germline, CDR1 is SGHDT and CDR2 YYEEEE. The CDR3 loop spans 13 amino acids. Trimming removed 3 bases at V and 6 bases at J, with 13 bases between. For the CDR3, the DNA is TGTGCCAGCAGCTGGGGAGGAGGGCTCGAGCAGTACTTC. Protein product: CASSWGGGLEQYF.

This sequence joins TRBV6-5 and TRBJ2-7; no reliable D call. Trimming took 2 bases from V and 2 from J, leaving 13 bases between them. There are 15 residues in the CDR3. The germline V gene encodes CDR1 MNHEY and CDR2 SVGAGI. CDR3 sequence: CASSYERWSPYEQYF. In nucleotides, the CDR3 is TGTGCCAGCAGTTACGAACGGTGGTCTCCCTACGAGCAGTACTTC.

This clonotype was counted between two and nine times. The chain links TRBV11-2 to TRBJ2-3, with D perhaps matching TRBD2 (6 bases). This CDR3 has 15 amino acids. In germline, CDR1 is SGHAT, CDR2 FQNNGV. Trimming stripped 3 bases from V and 6 bases from J, with 16 bases between. The CDR3 DNA reads TGTGCCAGCAGCTTGGCGGGATCTAGGTTCGATACGCAGTATTTT. This codes for CASSLAGSRFDTQYF.

CDR3 DNA: TGTGCCATCAGTGCCCAGACCCAGGGAGGAGAGCAGTACTTC. Protein sequence: CAISAQTQGGEQYF. V is TRBV10-3 and J is TRBJ2-7; D perhaps matches TRBD2 (6 bases). The germline V and J ends were trimmed by 4 bases and 7 bases, with 17 bases remaining between them. The CDR3 is 14 amino acids. Germline loops: CDR1 ENHRY, CDR2 SYGVKD.

This chain links TRBV29-1 with TRBJ1-2; TRBD1 aligns across 9 bases. Germline V gene data show CDR1 as SQVTM and CDR2 as ANQGSEA. Trimming cost V 5 bases and J 7 bases; bases outside gene matches: 5. The CDR3 has 12 residues. The CDR3 nucleotides are TGCAGCGTTAAACAGGGGGCGGGTGGCTACACCTTC. This codes for CSVKQGAGGYTF.

The V gene is TRBV27, the J gene TRBJ2-7, with D hard to call. The CDR3 is 14 residues long. Per germline, CDR1 MNHEY and CDR2 SMNVEV (reference sequence). Trimming left V 2 bases short and J 5 bases short, with 13 bases between. CDR3 region: CASSLSRVSHEQYF. The CDR3 nucleotides read TGTGCCAGCAGTTTAAGTAGGGTTTCCCACGAGCAGTACTTC.

V is TRBV7-8 and J is TRBJ1-3; D unresolved. Trimming pared 0 bases from V and 8 bases from J, leaving 8 bases between. Germline values: CDR1 SGHVS, CDR2 FQNEAQ. This CDR3 is 13 amino acids long. Written as DNA, the CDR3 is TGTGCCAGCAGCTTAGCGAGTGTTGACACCATATATTTT. It is translated as CASSLASVDTIYF.